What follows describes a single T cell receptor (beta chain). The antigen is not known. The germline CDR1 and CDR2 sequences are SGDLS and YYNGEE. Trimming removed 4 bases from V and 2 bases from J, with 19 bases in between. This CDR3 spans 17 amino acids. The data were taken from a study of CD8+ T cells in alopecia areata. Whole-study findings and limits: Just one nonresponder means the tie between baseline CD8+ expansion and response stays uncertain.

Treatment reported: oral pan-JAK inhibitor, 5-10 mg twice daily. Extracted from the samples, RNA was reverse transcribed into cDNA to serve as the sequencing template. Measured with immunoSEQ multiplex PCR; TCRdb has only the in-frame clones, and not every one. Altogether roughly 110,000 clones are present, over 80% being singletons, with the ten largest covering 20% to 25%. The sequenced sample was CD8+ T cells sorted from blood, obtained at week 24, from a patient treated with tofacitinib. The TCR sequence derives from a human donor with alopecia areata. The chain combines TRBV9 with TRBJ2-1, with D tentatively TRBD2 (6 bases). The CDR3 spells CASSPGGAGIPYNEQFF. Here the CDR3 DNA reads TGTGCCAGCAGCCCCGGCGGGGCGGGGATCCCCTACAATGAGCAGTTCTTC.